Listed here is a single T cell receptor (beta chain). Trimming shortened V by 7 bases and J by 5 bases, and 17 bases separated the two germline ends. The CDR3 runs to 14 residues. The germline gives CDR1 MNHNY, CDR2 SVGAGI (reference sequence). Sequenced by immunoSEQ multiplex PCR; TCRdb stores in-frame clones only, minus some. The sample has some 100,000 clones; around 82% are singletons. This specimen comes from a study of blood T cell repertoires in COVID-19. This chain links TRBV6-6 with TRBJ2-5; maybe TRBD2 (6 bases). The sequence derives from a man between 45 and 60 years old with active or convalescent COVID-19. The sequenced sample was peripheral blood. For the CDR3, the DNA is TGTGCCAGCACTCCATCCGGGGGTCGGGAGACCCAGTACTTC. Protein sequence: CASTPSGGRETQYF.